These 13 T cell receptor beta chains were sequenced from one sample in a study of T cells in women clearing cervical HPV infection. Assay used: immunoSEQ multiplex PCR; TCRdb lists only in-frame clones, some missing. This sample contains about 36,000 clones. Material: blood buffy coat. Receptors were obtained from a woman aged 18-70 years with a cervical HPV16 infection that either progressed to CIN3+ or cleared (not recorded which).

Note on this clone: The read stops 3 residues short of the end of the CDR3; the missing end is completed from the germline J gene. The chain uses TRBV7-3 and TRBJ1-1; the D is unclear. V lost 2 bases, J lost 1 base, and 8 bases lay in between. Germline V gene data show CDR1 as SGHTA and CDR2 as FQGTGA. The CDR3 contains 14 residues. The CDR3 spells CASSLQARNTEAFF. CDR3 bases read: TGTGCCAGCAGCTTACAAGCAAGGAACACTGAA.

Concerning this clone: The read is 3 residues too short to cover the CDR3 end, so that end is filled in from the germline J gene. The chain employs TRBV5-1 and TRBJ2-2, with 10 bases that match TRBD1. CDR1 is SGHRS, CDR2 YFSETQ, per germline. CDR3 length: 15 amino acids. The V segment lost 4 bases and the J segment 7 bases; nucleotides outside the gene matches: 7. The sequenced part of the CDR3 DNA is TGCGCCAGCAGCCCCCCCGGACAGGGGGTCGGGGAG. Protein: CASSPPGQGVGE. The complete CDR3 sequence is CASSPPGQGVGELFF.

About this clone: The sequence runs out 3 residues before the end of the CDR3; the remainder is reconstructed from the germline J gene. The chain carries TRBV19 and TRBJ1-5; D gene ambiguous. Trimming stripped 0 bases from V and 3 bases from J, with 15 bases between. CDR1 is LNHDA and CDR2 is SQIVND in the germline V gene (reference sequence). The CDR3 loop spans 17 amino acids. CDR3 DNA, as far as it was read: TGTGCCAGTAGTATAGATCTTTGGCAGGCCGCCAATCAGCCC. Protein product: CASSIDLWQAANQP. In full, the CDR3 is CASSIDLWQAANQPQHF.

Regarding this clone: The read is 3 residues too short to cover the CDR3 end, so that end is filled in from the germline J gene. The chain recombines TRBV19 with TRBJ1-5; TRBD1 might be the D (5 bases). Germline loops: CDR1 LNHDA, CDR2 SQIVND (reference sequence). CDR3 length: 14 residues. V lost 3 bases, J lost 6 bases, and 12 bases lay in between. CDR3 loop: CASSIQGRVQPQHF. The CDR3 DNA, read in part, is TGTGCCAGTAGTATCCAGGGAAGGGTTCAGCCC.

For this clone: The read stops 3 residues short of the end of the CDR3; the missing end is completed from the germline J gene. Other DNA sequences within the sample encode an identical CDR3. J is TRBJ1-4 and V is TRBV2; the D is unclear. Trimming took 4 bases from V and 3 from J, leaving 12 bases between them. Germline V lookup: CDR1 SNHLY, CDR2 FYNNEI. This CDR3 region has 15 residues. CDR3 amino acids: CASSGQRVPNEKLFF. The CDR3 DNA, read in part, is TGTGCCAGCAGTGGTCAAAGGGTACCTAATGAAAAA.

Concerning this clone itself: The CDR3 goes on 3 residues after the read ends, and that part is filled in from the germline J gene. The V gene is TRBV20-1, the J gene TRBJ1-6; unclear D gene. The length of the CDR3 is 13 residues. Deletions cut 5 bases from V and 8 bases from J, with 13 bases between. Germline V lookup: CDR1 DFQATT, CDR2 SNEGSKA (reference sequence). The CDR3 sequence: CSAPPSNDSPLHF. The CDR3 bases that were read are TGCAGTGCTCCCCCCAGTAACGATTCACCC.

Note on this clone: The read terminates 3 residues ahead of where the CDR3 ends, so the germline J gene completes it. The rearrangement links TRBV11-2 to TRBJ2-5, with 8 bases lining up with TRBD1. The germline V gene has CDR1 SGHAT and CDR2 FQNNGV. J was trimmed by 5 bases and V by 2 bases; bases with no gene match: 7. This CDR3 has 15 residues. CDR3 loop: CASSLMAGGEETQYF. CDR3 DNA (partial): TGTGCCAGCAGCTTAATGGCAGGGGGCGAGGAGACC.

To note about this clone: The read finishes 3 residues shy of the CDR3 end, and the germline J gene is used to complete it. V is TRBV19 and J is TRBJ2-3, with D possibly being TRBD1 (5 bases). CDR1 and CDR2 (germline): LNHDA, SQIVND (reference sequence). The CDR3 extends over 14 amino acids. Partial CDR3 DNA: TGTGCCAGTAGTATACAGGGTAGCAATCAGCCG. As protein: CASSIQGSNQP. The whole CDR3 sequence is CASSIQGSNQPQYF.

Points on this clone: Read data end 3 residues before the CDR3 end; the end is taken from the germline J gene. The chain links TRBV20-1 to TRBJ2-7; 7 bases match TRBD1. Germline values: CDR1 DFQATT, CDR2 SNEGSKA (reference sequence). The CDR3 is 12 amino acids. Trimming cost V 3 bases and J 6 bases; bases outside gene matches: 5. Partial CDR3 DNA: TGCAGTGCTAGGCTACAGGGGACCGAG. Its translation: CSARLQGTE. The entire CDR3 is CSARLQGTEQYF.

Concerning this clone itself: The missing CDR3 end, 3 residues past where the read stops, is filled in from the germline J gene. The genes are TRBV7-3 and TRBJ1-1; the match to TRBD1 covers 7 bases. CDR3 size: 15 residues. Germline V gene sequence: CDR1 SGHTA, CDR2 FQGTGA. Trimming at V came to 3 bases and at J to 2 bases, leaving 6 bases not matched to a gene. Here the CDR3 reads CASSLDGDRNTEAFF. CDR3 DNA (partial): TGTGCCAGCAGCTTGGATGGGGACAGAAACACTGAA.

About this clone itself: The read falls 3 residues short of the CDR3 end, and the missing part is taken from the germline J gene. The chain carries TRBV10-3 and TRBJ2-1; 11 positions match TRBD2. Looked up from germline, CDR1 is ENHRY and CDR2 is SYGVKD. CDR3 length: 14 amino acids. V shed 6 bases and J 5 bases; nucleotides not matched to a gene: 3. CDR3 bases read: TGTGCCATCAGCCCTAGCGGGGGGCACAATGAG. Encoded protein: CAISPSGGHNE. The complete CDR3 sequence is CAISPSGGHNEQFF.

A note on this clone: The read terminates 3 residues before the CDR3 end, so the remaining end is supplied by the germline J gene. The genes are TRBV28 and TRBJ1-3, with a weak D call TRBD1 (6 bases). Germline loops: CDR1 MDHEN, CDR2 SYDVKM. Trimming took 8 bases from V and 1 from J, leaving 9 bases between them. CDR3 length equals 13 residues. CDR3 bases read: TGTGCCAGCGACCAGGGGTCTGGAAACACC. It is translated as CASDQGSGNT. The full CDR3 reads CASDQGSGNTIYF.

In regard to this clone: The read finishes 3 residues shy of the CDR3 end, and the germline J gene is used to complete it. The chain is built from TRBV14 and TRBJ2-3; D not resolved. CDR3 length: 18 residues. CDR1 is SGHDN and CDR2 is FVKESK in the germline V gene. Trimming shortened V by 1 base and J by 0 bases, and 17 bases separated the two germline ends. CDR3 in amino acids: CASSQAKGRHLSTDTQYF. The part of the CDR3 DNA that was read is TGTGCCAGCAGCCAAGCAAAAGGCCGACATTTGAGCACAGATACG.